The present entry profiles one T cell receptor (beta chain) with its context. The multiple sclerosis controls were treatment-naive patients with relapsing-remitting disease that was stable or active. Purification of the CD8+ and CD4+ T cells relied on negative isolation, and TEMRA cells underwent FACS enrichment. When the RNA was reverse transcribed, random hexamers were used with an input of about 0.5 to 1 ug. TCRdb re-derived calls from the immunoSEQ multiplex PCR reads in MiXCR, one entry per CDR3 protein. The sample consists of approximately 120,000 distinct CDR3 sequences, around nine tenths of them appearing once. The sample originates from a study of CD8 T cells in Susac syndrome. The V gene end was trimmed by 4 bases and the J gene end by 0 bases; junction bases not matched to a gene: 6. CDR1 is SGHTA and CDR2 is FQGNSA in the germline V gene. The CDR3 runs 16 residues.

The TCR sequence derives from a human donor with multiple sclerosis. The V gene is TRBV7-2, the J gene TRBJ1-2; 9 nucleotides line up with TRBD1. Sequencing input: CD8+ T cells from PBMCs. This CDR3 reads CASSWDREKSNYGYTF. The CDR3 bases are TGTGCCAGCAGCTGGGACAGGGAAAAATCTAACTATGGCTACACCTTC.